Following are 21 T cell receptor beta chains from one sample sequenced in a study of shared clonotypes between healthy human individuals. Profiling relied on immunoSEQ multiplex PCR, and the TCRdb table lists in-frame clones only, not all of them. The sample holds some 2,000,000 clones, nearly 97% seen once. The sample was naive CD4+ T cells sorted from blood. Subset denoted: CD45RA+ positively selected. All receptors come from a man younger than 30 in good health.

The chain is built from TRBV28 and TRBJ1-2, with D possibly matching TRBD1 (6 bases). This CDR3 has 14 residues. Germline V gene data show CDR1 as MDHEN and CDR2 as SYDVKM. V was pared by 6 bases and J by 4 bases, with 15 bases between. The CDR3, as DNA: TGTGCCAGCAGATCGTCGACAGGCTTCTATGGCTACACCTTC. It yields the protein CASRSSTGFYGYTF.

V usage is TRBV11-2 and J usage is TRBJ2-4; D is uncertain. V dropped 5 bases and J dropped 1 base, with 18 bases sitting between them. The CDR3 has 17 residues. Germline values: CDR1 SGHAT, CDR2 FQNNGV. The CDR3, as DNA: TGTGCCAGCAGCCCCCCGGGCCTAGGGTCCGCCAAAAACATTCAGTACTTC. Translating it yields CASSPPGLGSAKNIQYF.

The chain uses TRBV10-3 and TRBJ2-1; TRBD2 matches at 12 bases. V dropped 10 bases and J dropped 8; count of bases not matched to a gene: 9. This CDR3 comprises 14 residues. CDR1 ENHRY and CDR2 SYGVKD come from the germline V gene. The CDR3 is CASARLAGVDEQFF. CDR3 nucleotides: TGTGCCAGCGCCCGACTAGCGGGAGTAGATGAGCAGTTCTTC.

The chain is built from TRBV29-1 and TRBJ1-1; D unresolved. The ends were cut back, 4 bases at V and 7 bases at J, with 13 bases in the middle. The CDR3 covers 12 residues. In germline, CDR1 is SQVTM, CDR2 ANQGSEA. CDR3 DNA: TGCAGCGTTGGGGCACTGGCTTATGAAGCTTTCTTT. Translated, it gives CSVGALAYEAFF. Variable domain in full (rest from reference TRBV29-1 and TRBJ1-1): SAVISQKPSRDICQRGTSLTIQCQVDSQVTMMFWYRQQPGQSLTLIATANQGSEATYESGFVIDKFPISRPNLTFSTLTVSNMSPEDSSIYLCSVGALAYEAFFGQGTRLTVV.

This clone showed up many times. The sample carries other DNA sequences with the same CDR3. The chain employs TRBV5-1 and TRBJ2-7; unclear D gene. Germline lookup yields CDR1 SGHRS and CDR2 YFSETQ. Trimming removed 0 bases at V and 3 bases at J, with 4 bases between. The CDR3 has 12 amino acids. The CDR3: CASSLEGYEQYF. CDR3 nucleotides: TGCGCCAGCAGCTTGGAGGGCTACGAGCAGTACTTC. Looking up the rest from reference TRBV5-1 and TRBJ2-7 gives the full variable domain: KAGVTQTPRYLIKTRGQQVTLSCSPISGHRSVSWYQQTPGQGLQFLFEYFSETQRNKGNFPGRFSGRQFSNSRSEMNVSTLELGDSALYLCASSLEGYEQYFGPGTRLTVT.

Points on this clone: This sample also contains other DNA sequences that code for the same CDR3. The genes are TRBV7-2 and TRBJ2-7; TRBD1 matches 9 bases. The CDR3 extends over 15 amino acids. After removal of 5 bases from V and 3 bases from J, the junction contained 8 bases not matched to a gene. Germline assignment: CDR1 SGHTA and CDR2 FQGNSA. The CDR3: CASSIPGQGGYEQYF. The CDR3 DNA follows: TGTGCCAGCAGCATCCCGGGACAGGGAGGCTACGAGCAGTACTTC.

The count of this clone is one. V is TRBV29-1 and J is TRBJ1-1; D is perhaps TRBD1 (5 bases). V gave up 2 bases and J gave up 1 base, with 11 bases separating them. The CDR3 contains 14 residues. CDR1 and CDR2 (germline): SQVTM, ANQGSEA. CDR3 DNA: TGCAGCGTTGAACGTGCAGGGACGAACACTGAAGCTTTCTTT. Protein: CSVERAGTNTEAFF.

The chain carries TRBV27 and TRBJ1-2; 7 bases are a match to TRBD1. This CDR3 comprises 15 residues. With 5 bases clipped from V and 3 bases from J, the junction kept 9 bases outside the gene matches. Germline V CDR1 and CDR2: MNHEY, SMNVEV (reference sequence). DNA for the CDR3: TGTGCCAGCAGTCCAGGGGGGGGGAAGGACTATGGCTACACCTTC. Its translation is CASSPGGGKDYGYTF.

The chain combines TRBV10-3 with TRBJ2-4; 7 bases fit TRBD2. After removal of 3 bases from V and 8 bases from J, the junction contained 10 bases not matched to a gene. CDR1 ENHRY and CDR2 SYGVKD come from the germline V gene. CDR3 length: 15 amino acids. CDR3: CAISDGYTSVDIQYF. The CDR3 DNA follows: TGTGCCATCAGTGACGGCTATACTAGCGTCGACATTCAGTACTTC.

The chain carries TRBV7-2 and TRBJ1-1; TRBD1 is a possible D gene (6 bases). Germline V gene sequence: CDR1 SGHTA, CDR2 FQGNSA. The CDR3 has 16 residues. Trimming shortened V by 4 bases and J by 4 bases, and 19 bases separated the two germline ends. The CDR3, as DNA: TGTGCCAGCAGCTCTCGTGCCCCAGGGGCGGGCACTGAAGCTTTCTTT. This gives the protein CASSSRAPGAGTEAFF.

Notes on this clone: The sample has other DNA sequences that encode this CDR3 too. This chain connects TRBV7-9 to TRBJ1-2; 7 positions match TRBD1. Germline CDR1 is SEHNR and CDR2 is FQNEAQ (reference sequence). This CDR3 spans 13 amino acids. The V and J ends lost 1 base and 4 bases, in that order; junction bases with no gene match: 0. CDR3 residues: CASSLGQGYGYTF. CDR3 DNA sequence: TGTGCCAGCAGCTTAGGACAGGGCTATGGCTACACCTTC.

The J gene is TRBJ1-2, the V gene TRBV9; possibly TRBD1 for D (5 bases). The CDR3 loop spans 13 amino acids. Germline V gene data show CDR1 as SGDLS and CDR2 as YYNGEE. The ends were cut back, 0 bases at V and 4 bases at J, with 7 bases in the middle. Here the CDR3 reads CASSVDRRYGYTF. The DNA for the CDR3 is TGTGCCAGCAGCGTAGACAGGCGCTATGGCTACACCTTC.

The CDR3 bases are TGCGCCAGCAGCTTGGTACCAGGGGATCTGCAGCCCCAGCATTTT. Protein sequence: CASSLVPGDLQPQHF. J is TRBJ1-5 and V is TRBV5-1, with TRBD1 as a possible D gene (6 bases). V lost 0 bases and J lost 7, with 14 bases in between. The CDR3 length is 15 residues. Germline CDR1 is SGHRS and CDR2 is YFSETQ. Using reference TRBV5-1 and TRBJ1-5 for the parts outside the CDR3, the full variable domain is KAGVTQTPRYLIKTRGQQVTLSCSPISGHRSVSWYQQTPGQGLQFLFEYFSETQRNKGNFPGRFSGRQFSNSRSEMNVSTLELGDSALYLCASSLVPGDLQPQHFGDGTRLSIL.

Worth noting for this clone: Other DNA sequences in the same sample also yield this CDR3. The chain links TRBV9 to TRBJ1-1, with D perhaps TRBD1 (5 bases). CDR3 length equals 14 residues. Germline CDR1 reads SGDLS; CDR2 reads YYNGEE. Trimming removed 0 bases at V and 1 base at J, with 7 bases between. The CDR3, as DNA: TGTGCCAGCAGCGTAGGGGGCGCGAACACTGAAGCTTTCTTT. Translated, it gives CASSVGGANTEAFF.

Only one count was recorded for this clone. This rearrangement joins TRBV28 to TRBJ1-2; D unresolved. CDR1 MDHEN and CDR2 SYDVKM come from the germline V gene. V lost 2 bases, J lost 5 bases, and 6 bases lay in between. This CDR3 contains 12 residues. CDR3 in amino acids: CASSLMGYGYTF. The CDR3 nucleotides read TGTGCCAGCAGTTTAATGGGGTATGGCTACACCTTC.

In DNA, the CDR3 is TGTGCCTTGGGACAGGGGGCTTACAGCTCCTACGAGCAGTACTTC. Protein sequence: CALGQGAYSSYEQYF. The J gene is TRBJ2-7, the V gene TRBV7-9; TRBD1 aligns across 12 bases. The V gene end was trimmed by 11 bases and the J gene end by 0 bases; junction bases not matched to a gene: 8. CDR3 size: 15 residues. Germline loops: CDR1 SEHNR, CDR2 FQNEAQ (reference sequence).

J is TRBJ1-4 and V is TRBV19; perhaps TRBD1 as D (6 bases). V lost 4 bases to trimming and J lost 0 bases, with 9 bases between them. Germline V CDR1 and CDR2: LNHDA, SQIVND (reference sequence). This CDR3 has 15 residues. The CDR3 spells CASSRQDATNEKLFF. The CDR3 DNA sequence: TGTGCCAGTAGTAGACAGGATGCAACTAATGAAAAACTGTTTTTT.

The chain is built from TRBV19 and TRBJ2-1; D remains unclear. Trimming stripped 1 base from V and 5 bases from J, with 6 bases between. Germline CDR1 and CDR2: LNHDA and SQIVND (reference sequence). The CDR3 extends over 13 amino acids. This CDR3 is CASSIGGHNEQFF. In nucleotides, the CDR3 is TGTGCCAGTAGTATAGGCGGACACAATGAGCAGTTCTTC.

V usage is TRBV10-3 and J usage is TRBJ2-2; D remains ambiguous. Trimming took 6 bases from V and 4 from J, leaving 21 bases between them. The CDR3 length is 17 residues. Germline V CDR1 and CDR2: ENHRY, SYGVKD. In DNA form, the CDR3 reads TGTGCCATCAGATCCCATGGTCAGGTTCCTTCCACCGGGGAGCTGTTTTTT. The encoded protein is CAIRSHGQVPSTGELFF.

On this clone: Distinct nucleotide sequences in the sample also encode this CDR3. The CDR3 sequence: CASSSTLNTEAFF. The CDR3 DNA follows: TGTGCCAGCTCATCAACGTTGAACACTGAAGCTTTCTTT. This chain joins TRBV18 and TRBJ1-1; D remains unclear. The CDR3 loop spans 13 amino acids. Between the trimmed V and J ends, which lost 5 bases and 0 bases, there was a span of 7 bases. Germline V gene sequence: CDR1 KGHSH, CDR2 LQKENI.

About this clone: This sample also contains other DNA sequences that code for the same CDR3. This chain links TRBV14 with TRBJ2-7; TRBD1 matches 9 bases. Trimming cost V 2 bases and J 2 bases; bases outside gene matches: 4. CDR1 and CDR2 from the germline V gene are SGHDN and FVKESK. The CDR3 totals 15 residues. CDR3 loop: CASSQPGTGPYEQYF. CDR3 DNA sequence: TGTGCCAGCAGCCAACCGGGGACAGGGCCCTACGAGCAGTACTTC.